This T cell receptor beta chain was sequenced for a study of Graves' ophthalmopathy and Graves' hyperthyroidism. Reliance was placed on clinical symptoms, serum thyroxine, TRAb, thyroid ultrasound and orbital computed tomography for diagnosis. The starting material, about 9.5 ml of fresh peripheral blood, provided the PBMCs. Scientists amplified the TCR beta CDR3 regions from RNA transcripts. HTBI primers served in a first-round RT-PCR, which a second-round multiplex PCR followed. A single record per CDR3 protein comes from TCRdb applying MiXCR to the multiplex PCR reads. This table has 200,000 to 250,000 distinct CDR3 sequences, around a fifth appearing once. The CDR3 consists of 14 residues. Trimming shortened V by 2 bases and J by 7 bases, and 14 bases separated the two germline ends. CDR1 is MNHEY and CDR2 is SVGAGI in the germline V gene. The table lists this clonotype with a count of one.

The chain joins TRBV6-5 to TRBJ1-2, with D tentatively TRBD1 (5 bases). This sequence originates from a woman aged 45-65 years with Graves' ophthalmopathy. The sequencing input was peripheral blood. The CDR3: CASSYSSGFGGYTF. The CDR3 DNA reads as TGTGCCAGCAGTTACAGTTCAGGGTTCGGTGGCTACACCTTC.